These T cell receptor beta chains were read from a single sample in a study of T cell responses to AZD1222 COVID-19 vaccine. Some clones are missing from TCRdb's copy, which holds only in-frame ones; the method was immunoSEQ multiplex PCR. The top ten clones hold over 8% of a sample with about 29,000 clones, about 93% of them seen once. The sample in question was peripheral blood, obtained on day 0 of AZD1222 vaccination. Every receptor here comes from an adult in good health. Both conserved end residues are part of each CDR3. D genes are given only for firm matches. Clone size is stated in some rows and not others, as once, few, many or a class when expanded.

-,TRBV18,-,TRBJ1-3,CASSSNRGYSGNTIYF,TGTGCCAGCTCATCCAACCGGGGATACTCTGGAAACACCATATATTTT
-,TRBV4-1,once,TRBJ2-7,CASSQEVIGLSYEQYF,TGCGCCAGCAGCCAAGAAGTGATAGGACTTTCCTACGAGCAGTACTTC
-,TRBV6-5,-,TRBJ1-1,CASSLGTSEAFF,TGTGCCAGCAGTCTAGGGACATCCGAAGCTTTCTTT
-,TRBV7-9,-,TRBJ1-3,CASSSGNTIYF,TGTGCCAGCAGCTCCGGAAACACCATATATTTT
-,TRBV6-5,-,TRBJ1-1,CASSSQALGGSEEAFF,TGTGCCAGCAGTTCCCAGGCCCTAGGGGGGTCTGAGGAAGCTTTCTTT
TRBD1,TRBV23-1,-,TRBJ2-3,CASSQCRQGIDTQYF,TGCGCCAGCAGTCAATGTAGACAGGGAATCGATACGCAGTATTTT
TRBD1,TRBV19,-,TRBJ1-5,CASRDRTYQPQHF,TGTGCCAGCCGGGACAGGACATATCAGCCCCAGCATTTT
TRBD1,TRBV5-1,few,TRBJ1-2,CASSSEGTGASGYTF,TGCGCCAGCAGCTCCGAAGGGACAGGGGCCAGCGGCTACACCTTC
-,TRBV19,-,TRBJ2-2,CASSIGISTGELFF,TGTGCCAGTAGTATAGGCATATCCACCGGGGAGCTGTTTTTT
TRBD2,TRBV6-5,-,TRBJ2-1,CASSLAGWNEQFF,TGTGCCAGCAGTTTAGCGGGATGGAATGAGCAGTTCTTC
-,TRBV9,-,TRBJ1-1,CASSVVDGETEAFF,TGTGCCAGCAGCGTAGTGGATGGGGAAACTGAAGCTTTCTTT
-,TRBV5-1,-,TRBJ2-4,CASSLSGLDIQYF,TGCGCCAGCAGCTTGAGTGGCTTGGACATTCAGTACTTC
TRBD2,TRBV7-9,-,TRBJ2-5,CASSFSGGASETQYF,TGTGCCAGCAGCTTTAGCGGGGGGGCCTCGGAGACCCAGTACTTC
-,TRBV6-1,-,TRBJ1-6,CASSEGVNSYNSPLHF,TGTGCCAGCAGTGAAGGCGTTAACTCCTATAATTCACCCCTCCACTTT
-,TRBV10-3,-,TRBJ1-5,CAISGAGHQPQHF,TGTGCCATCAGTGGTGCGGGCCATCAGCCCCAGCATTTT
TRBD1,TRBV6-5,-,TRBJ2-1,CASSSTGGAYNEQFF,TGTGCCAGCAGTTCGACAGGGGGGGCCTACAATGAGCAGTTCTTC
TRBD1,TRBV27,-,TRBJ1-1,CASSIDRAMNTEAFF,TGTGCCAGCAGTATCGACAGGGCCATGAACACTGAAGCTTTCTTT
-,TRBV12-3/TRBV12-4,-,TRBJ1-2,CATRDNLNYGYTF,TGTGCCACCCGGGACAACCTTAACTATGGCTACACCTTC
-,TRBV5-1,-,TRBJ1-6,CASSRDLLNSPLHF,TGCGCCAGCAGCAGGGACCTGCTGAATTCACCCCTCCACTTT
TRBD1,TRBV7-9,-,TRBJ2-7,CASSLAQGVGEQYF,TGTGCCAGCAGCTTAGCGCAGGGGGTAGGGGAGCAGTACTTC
TRBD2,TRBV6-2/TRBV6-3,-,TRBJ2-4,CASSYPVVAGAEGAKNIQYF,TGTGCCAGCAGTTACCCGGTGGTAGCGGGTGCGGAGGGAGCCAAAAACATTCAGTACTTC
-,TRBV7-6,-,TRBJ1-6,CASGTSSYNSPLHF,TGTGCCAGCGGAACTAGCTCCTATAATTCACCCCTCCACTTT
-,TRBV7-2,-,TRBJ2-7,CASSLVGGGREEYF,TGTGCCAGCAGCTTAGTGGGAGGGGGCAGGGAGGAGTACTTC
TRBD1,TRBV5-5,-,TRBJ1-3,CASSFGAGGGNTIYF,TGTGCCAGCAGCTTCGGGGCAGGGGGAGGAAACACCATATATTTT
TRBD2,TRBV30,-,TRBJ2-1,CAWSLGLAGVAEQFF,TGTGCCTGGAGCCTGGGACTAGCGGGGGTTGCTGAGCAGTTCTTC
-,TRBV4-1,-,TRBJ1-6,CASSQPTGRDSPLHF,TGCGCCAGCAGCCAACCTACAGGGAGGGATTCACCCCTCCACTTT
-,TRBV5-4,-,TRBJ1-2,CASSSTGRRYGYTF,TGTGCCAGCAGCAGCACGGGACGCCGGTATGGCTACACCTTC
-,TRBV19,-,TRBJ1-1,CASRIHRENTEAFF,TGTGCCAGTAGGATACATCGCGAGAACACTGAAGCTTTCTTT
-,TRBV7-2,-,TRBJ1-6,CASSVGSSYNSPLHF,TGTGCCAGCAGCGTCGGGAGCTCCTATAATTCACCCCTCCACTTT
-,TRBV6-2/TRBV6-3,-,TRBJ1-6,CASSWGKEGNSPLHF,TGTGCCAGCAGCTGGGGGAAAGAGGGTAATTCACCCCTCCACTTT
-,TRBV5-6,-,TRBJ1-5,CASSLGWGAGQPQHF,TGTGCCAGCAGCTTGGGATGGGGGGCAGGGCAGCCCCAGCATTTT
-,TRBV25-1,-,TRBJ1-6,CASSGIGDSPLHF,TGTGCCAGCAGTGGTATAGGGGACTCACCCCTCCACTTT
-,TRBV6-5,once,TRBJ2-3,CASRALGPFTDTQYF,TGTGCCAGCAGGGCATTAGGCCCCTTCACAGATACGCAGTATTTT
TRBD1,TRBV18,-,TRBJ2-2,CASSPPGQGARTGELFF,TGTGCCAGCTCACCCCCCGGACAGGGGGCAAGGACCGGGGAGCTGTTTTTT
TRBD1,TRBV29-1,-,TRBJ2-7,CSAHRGSYEQYF,TGCAGCGCCCACAGGGGCTCCTACGAGCAGTACTTC
-,TRBV19,-,TRBJ1-5,CASSILGGAQPQHF,TGTGCCAGTAGTATACTCGGTGGTGCGCAGCCCCAGCATTTT
-,TRBV28,-,TRBJ2-7,CASSSFGGAGYEQYF,TGTGCCAGCAGTTCCTTCGGTGGGGCCGGTTACGAGCAGTACTTC
-,TRBV6-6,-,TRBJ1-2,CASSYQSRGYTF,TGTGCCAGCAGTTACCAGAGTCGGGGCTACACCTTC
-,TRBV19,few,TRBJ2-2,CASSMRTARGTGELFF,TGTGCCAGTAGTATGCGAACAGCCCGGGGCACCGGGGAGCTGTTTTTT
-,TRBV6-5,-,TRBJ1-4,CASSPTPATNEKLFF,TGTGCCAGCAGCCCGACACCCGCAACTAATGAAAAACTGTTTTTT
-,TRBV11-2,-,TRBJ1-2,CASRKQVYGYTF,TGTGCCAGCAGAAAACAGGTCTATGGCTACACCTTC
-,TRBV5-8,-,TRBJ1-1,CASSRDGDLPFGAFF,TGTGCCAGCAGCCGGGACGGAGATTTGCCTTTTGGAGCTTTCTTT
-,TRBV6-5,-,TRBJ2-7,CASSYGLREEQYF,TGTGCCAGCAGTTACGGTCTGAGAGAGGAGCAGTACTTC
TRBD2,TRBV9,-,TRBJ2-1,CASSAVPGGGRDEQFF,TGTGCCAGCAGCGCGGTTCCGGGAGGGGGTAGGGATGAGCAGTTCTTC
-,TRBV7-2,-,TRBJ1-5,CASSSYDSTSNQPQHF,TGTGCCAGCAGCTCCTACGACAGTACTAGCAATCAGCCCCAGCATTTT
-,TRBV2,-,TRBJ1-1,CASSRQDTEAFF,TGTGCCAGCAGTAGACAGGACACTGAAGCTTTCTTT
-,TRBV5-4,-,TRBJ1-5,CASSLGGGNQPQHF,TGTGCCAGCAGCTTGGGAGGGGGCAATCAGCCCCAGCATTTT
-,TRBV6-1,-,TRBJ2-7,CASSEVLEQYF,TGTGCCAGCAGTGAAGTACTCGAGCAGTACTTC
-,TRBV6-1,-,TRBJ1-5,CASSATQPQHF,TGTGCCAGCAGCGCCACTCAGCCCCAGCATTTT
-,TRBV19,-,TRBJ1-3,CASSATALSGNTIYF,TGTGCCAGTAGTGCGACAGCCTTATCTGGAAACACCATATATTTT
TRBD2,TRBV3-1/TRBV3-2,-,TRBJ2-7,CASSLGLAGSYEQYF,TGTGCCAGCAGTCTGGGACTAGCGGGCTCCTACGAGCAGTACTTC
-,TRBV5-1,-,TRBJ1-2,CASSLWGDLYGYTF,TGCGCCAGCAGCTTGTGGGGGGACCTCTATGGCTACACCTTC
-,TRBV4-3,-,TRBJ2-6,CASSSRSAGANVLTF,TGCGCCAGCAGTAGCAGGTCCGCTGGGGCCAACGTCCTGACTTTC
TRBD2,TRBV11-2,-,TRBJ2-3,CASSPSGREEDTQYF,TGTGCCAGCAGCCCTAGCGGGAGGGAGGAAGATACGCAGTATTTT